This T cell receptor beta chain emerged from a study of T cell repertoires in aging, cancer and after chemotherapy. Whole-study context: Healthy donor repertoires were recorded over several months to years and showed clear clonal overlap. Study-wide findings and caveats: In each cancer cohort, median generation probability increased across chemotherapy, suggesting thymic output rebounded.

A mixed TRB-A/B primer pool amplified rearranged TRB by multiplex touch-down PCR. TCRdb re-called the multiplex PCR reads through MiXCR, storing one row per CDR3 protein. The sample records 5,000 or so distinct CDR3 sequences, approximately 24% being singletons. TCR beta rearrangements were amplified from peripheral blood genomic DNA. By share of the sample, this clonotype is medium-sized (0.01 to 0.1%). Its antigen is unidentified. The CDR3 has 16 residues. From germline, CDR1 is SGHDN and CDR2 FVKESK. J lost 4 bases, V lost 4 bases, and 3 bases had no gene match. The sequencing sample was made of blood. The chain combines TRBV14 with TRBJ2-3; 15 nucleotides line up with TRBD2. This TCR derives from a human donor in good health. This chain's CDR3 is CASSPRTSGGADTQYF. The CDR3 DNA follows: TGTGCCAGCAGCCCCCGGACTAGCGGGGGGGCAGATACGCAGTATTTT.